The TCR beta chain under discussion was sequenced for a study of blood T cell repertoires in COVID-19. At the level of the study: Collection of acute and convalescent COVID-19 samples took place in the United States, Italy and Spain. The analysed material was cDNA or gDNA that came from T cells, B-cell-depleted T cells, or PBMCs.

Germline CDR1 is MNHEY and CDR2 is SVGAGI. V was clipped by 10 bases and J by 7 bases; unmatched bases: 6. The CDR3 extends over 12 amino acids. Original handling: Scientists estimated how many nucleated cells there were by amplifying reference gene primers. Sequencing was performed with immunoSEQ multiplex PCR; in TCRdb, only in-frame clones are kept and a portion is missing. The V and J calls and clone size are taken from that table; D and trimming were inferred from the DNA. Here the sample spans about 180,000 clones, roughly 75% being singletons. The chain couples TRBV6-5 to TRBJ2-2; TRBD1 agrees at 7 bases. The sequenced sample was peripheral blood. This TCR derives from a man aged 65-85 years with active or convalescent COVID-19. CDR3 bases: TGTGCCACGACAGGGTTTGGCGGGGAGCTGTTTTTT. Protein: CATTGFGGELFF.